The entry below gives a single TCR beta chain sequence along with its context. Its antigen remains unidentified. One base away there is no much larger clone; base qualities are not given. The data belong to a study of OX40 agonist ivuxolimab in advanced cancers. For the study in its entirety: The costimulatory receptor OX40 (CD134) was targeted by ivuxolimab, a fully human IgG2 agonistic monoclonal antibody. Intravenous ivuxolimab was administered to patients every 2 weeks at six dose levels: 0.01, 0.1, 0.3, 1.5, 3 and 10 mg/kg. Among the 50 to 55 dose-escalation patients, approximately 20 had hepatocellular carcinoma, roughly 15 melanoma, 9 renal cell carcinoma and 9 head and neck cancer. A male proportion of under 85% and a mean age of around 60 years, ranging from roughly 23 to 85, were recorded for the dose-escalation cohort. Prior anti-PD-1, anti-PD-L1 or anti-CTLA-4 therapy was permitted, and about two fifths of dose-escalation patients had received checkpoint inhibitors. Three dose-escalation patients achieved partial responses, one with hepatocellular carcinoma and two with cutaneous melanoma. Peripheral TCRbeta sequencing aimed to test whether ivuxolimab altered TCR sequence diversity and caused clonal T-cell expansion. The paper reports the monotherapy dose-escalation portion (N ≈ 50 patients) of the phase I ivuxolimab trial.

Summary of the overall study and its limitations: After ivuxolimab, expanded clones were on average more numerous among CD8+ T cells than among CD4+ T cells. Low levels of normalized T-cell clonal expansion were also shown by some nonresponding patients. The antigen specificity of the peripheral T cells that underwent clonal expansion was not determined. Clonal expansion of both CD4+ and CD8+ blood T cells was observed from baseline to week 6 at doses 0.1 to 3.0 mg/kg. In the 0.1-3.0 mg/kg groups, partial responders were among the patients with the lowest normalized peripheral clonal expansion, particularly in CD8+ T cells.

Genomic DNA was isolated from the sorted cells so that the TCRbeta CDR3 region could be sequenced. The immunoSEQ Assay was used to sequence the TCRbeta CDR3 regions. This is the immuneACCESS table as TCRdb keeps it, with only in-frame sequences that have V and J called. A part of the clones is gone; compared with another copy, unresolved V genes explain less than half, and the rest is unexplained. A total of roughly 74,000 clones appear in this sample, approximately 92% of them only once. The ten most abundant clones make up about 8% of the sample. V and J are trimmed by 3 bases and 5 bases, and the gene matches miss 6 bases of the junction. CDR1 and CDR2 were assigned from the germline V gene as SQVTM and ANQGSEA. The CDR3, from cysteine to phenylalanine, totals 14 residues. This entry keeps only the CDR3 DNA: 42 bases, framed from base 1. The trial excluded patients who had a history of autoimmune disease or who were on systemic immunosuppression. Peripheral blood for TCR sequencing was collected from all dose cohorts at baseline, on cycle 4 day 1, and on cycle 7 day 1. The samples were drawn from a first-in-human, open-label, multicenter phase I dose-escalation trial of ivuxolimab. The trial enrolled adults with locally advanced or metastatic head and neck squamous cell, hepatocellular, melanoma or renal cell carcinoma. Before TCR sequencing, CD4+ and CD8+ T cells were separately sorted from peripheral blood.

The clonotype comes from an adult with an advanced solid tumor such as melanoma, head and neck, liver or kidney cancer. The chain links TRBV29-1 with TRBJ2-1, with 8 bases in between that match TRBD1. The material was CD4+ or CD8+ T cells sorted from blood, obtained in a trial of the OX40 agonist ivuxolimab. The nucleotide sequence is given as TGCAGCGTTGAGCGCAGGGGGCAGGACAATGAGCAGTTCTTC. Its protein product is CSVERRGQDNEQFF.